A selection of T cell receptor beta chains follows, all from one sample in a study of shared clonotypes between healthy human individuals. Only in-frame clones appear in the TCRdb table, and some are missing; sequencing was by immunoSEQ multiplex PCR. The data hold millions of clones, with 90% to 95% observed a single time. Sequences were obtained from naive CD4+ T cells sorted from blood. These receptors were obtained from a young man in good health. The CDR3 runs from the conserved cysteine through the conserved F or W. Clone size, where shown, is once, few, many, or a class for clones that have expanded.

J: TRBJ2-7
V: TRBV7-2
size: once
CDR3: CASNIGGVPIYEQYF

J: TRBJ1-2
V: TRBV27
size: few
CDR3: CASRSGTGGGNGYTF

J: TRBJ1-1
V: TRBV9
size: -
CDR3: CASSSTGDTEAFF

J: TRBJ2-6
V: TRBV5-1
size: -
CDR3: CASSLRGPRVSSGANVLTF

J: TRBJ2-1
V: TRBV7-7
size: -
CDR3: CASSSATGAYNEQFF

J: TRBJ2-7
V: TRBV5-4
size: -
CDR3: CASSSPHRDYEQYF

J: TRBJ2-5
V: TRBV5-1
size: -
CDR3: CASSKGQGVGETQYF

J: TRBJ2-7
V: TRBV4-3
size: -
CDR3: CASSQITGVTYEQYF

J: TRBJ1-2
V: TRBV7-9
size: -
CDR3: CASTFESYGYTF

J: TRBJ2-5
V: TRBV5-1
size: -
CDR3: CASSITETQYF

J: TRBJ2-1
V: TRBV4-3
size: -
CDR3: CASSQDTGIKREQFF

J: TRBJ1-5
V: TRBV7-9
size: -
CDR3: CASSLALLGANQPQHF

J: TRBJ1-2
V: TRBV5-6
size: -
CDR3: CASSLAGKSYGYTF

J: TRBJ2-3
V: TRBV4-3
size: -
CDR3: CASSQASGLTDTQYF

J: TRBJ2-7
V: TRBV7-8
size: -
CDR3: CASSYRRDRMTEQYF

J: TRBJ2-5
V: TRBV4-1
size: -
CDR3: CASSQDQLQETQYF

J: TRBJ2-3
V: TRBV18
size: -
CDR3: CASSPLIGDTQYF

J: TRBJ1-5
V: TRBV10-3
size: few
CDR3: CAISELMGQPQHF

J: TRBJ1-6
V: TRBV5-1
size: -
CDR3: CASSVGQGNDSPLHF

J: TRBJ2-7
V: TRBV28
size: -
CDR3: CASSFFHEQYF

J: TRBJ2-7
V: TRBV7-2
size: -
CDR3: CASSGRSYEQYF

J: TRBJ1-2
V: TRBV7-2
size: -
CDR3: CASSLEPLRVRAGYGYTF